These 10 T cell receptor beta chains were sequenced from one sample in a study of Tregs in tolerant kidney transplant recipients. Here immunoSEQ multiplex PCR was the method, and the copy in TCRdb shows in-frame clones only, minus some. The sample shows hundreds of thousands of clones, around 82% of them seen only once. The sample taken for sequencing was CD4+ T cells from blood. The receptors originated from a human donor in good health.

The V call is TRBV2, the J call TRBJ2-4; a possible D gene is TRBD1 (5 bases). Trimming stripped 6 bases from V and 0 bases from J, with 9 bases between. This CDR3 has 14 amino acids. Germline V gives CDR1 SNHLY, CDR2 FYNNEI. In DNA form, the CDR3 reads TGTGCCAGCAGGGTACAGGAAGCCAAAAACATTCAGTACTTC. Encoded protein: CASRVQEAKNIQYF.

The chain links TRBV6-5 to TRBJ2-5; D gene ambiguous. Germline-derived CDR1 and CDR2 are MNHEY and SVGAGI. Between the trimmed V and J ends, which lost 6 bases and 1 base, there was a span of 12 bases. CDR3 size: 14 residues. CDR3: CASRFTAFQETQYF. The CDR3 DNA follows: TGTGCCAGCAGGTTTACAGCTTTCCAAGAGACCCAGTACTTC.

The chain is built from TRBV10-3 and TRBJ2-3; weak D call: TRBD2 (6 bases). V dropped 0 bases and J dropped 7 bases, with 8 bases sitting between them. The germline V gene has CDR1 ENHRY and CDR2 SYGVKD. The CDR3 length is 13 residues. CDR3 amino acids: CAISESGGYTQYF. The DNA for the CDR3 is TGTGCCATCAGTGAGTCCGGGGGATATACGCAGTATTTT.

This clone was observed a few times. V is TRBV5-6 and J is TRBJ2-7; 10 bases agree with TRBD2. Losses at the gene ends were 1 base for V and 4 bases for J; bases not matched to a gene: 11. The CDR3 runs 17 residues. Germline-derived CDR1 and CDR2 are SGHDT and YYEEEE. CDR3 nucleotide sequence: TGTGCCAGCAGCTTGTTGAGGGAGCGGGAGGGCCAGTACGAGCAGTACTTC. Its protein is CASSLLREREGQYEQYF.

The rearrangement joins TRBV6-4 to TRBJ2-1, with 10 bases that match TRBD1. The germline gives CDR1 MRHNA, CDR2 SNTAGT. The CDR3 sequence is 14 residues long. V lost 5 bases, J lost 4 bases, and 2 bases stayed unmatched. CDR3 residues: CASSRDRGYNEQFF. The CDR3 DNA is TGTGCCAGCAGTCGGGACAGGGGTTACAATGAGCAGTTCTTC.

The V and J genes are TRBV11-3 and TRBJ2-1; a weak D match, TRBD2 (5 bases). The CDR3 length is 13 residues. CDR1 SGHNT and CDR2 YENEEA come from the germline V gene. The V end lost 1 base, the J end lost 8 bases, and 9 bases lay between the germline ends. CDR3 amino acids: CASSLGSGDEQFF. CDR3 bases: TGTGCCAGCAGCTTAGGGTCCGGGGATGAGCAGTTCTTC.

This chain joins TRBV5-1 and TRBJ2-5; the D is unclear. The CDR3 spans 14 residues. V gave up 4 bases and J gave up 4 bases, with 14 bases separating them. Germline CDR1 and CDR2: SGHRS and YFSETQ. CDR3 sequence: CASSPKVFPETQYF. CDR3 sequence (DNA): TGCGCCAGCAGCCCCAAGGTTTTTCCAGAGACCCAGTACTTC.

The V call is TRBV6-5, the J call TRBJ2-5; D may correspond to TRBD1 or TRBD2 (6 bases each). The assigned J gene may be wrong: the sequence end matches TRBJ2-7 better. The CDR3 loop spans 15 amino acids. Germline assignment: CDR1 MNHEY and CDR2 SVGAGI. CDR3 DNA: TGTGCCAGCATAGCGGCCTTCCCAGGGGCCTACGAGCAGTACTTC. Translation gives CASIAAFPGAYEQYF.

The chain links TRBV5-1 to TRBJ2-3; a weak D match, TRBD1 (5 bases). This CDR3 spans 16 amino acids. The V gene lost 1 base and the J gene lost 0 bases, with 12 bases spanning the gap. Germline lookup yields CDR1 SGHRS and CDR2 YFSETQ. This CDR3 reads CASSLRVTASTDTQYF. CDR3 in DNA: TGCGCCAGCAGCTTGCGCGTGACAGCCAGCACAGATACGCAGTATTTT.

A few counts support this clone. V is TRBV6-1 and J is TRBJ1-2, with 7 bases identical to TRBD1. The CDR3 covers 13 residues. The V gene end was trimmed by 6 bases and the J gene end by 3 bases; junction bases not matched to a gene: 4. Germline lookup yields CDR1 MNHNS and CDR2 SASEGT. The CDR3 DNA reads TGTGCCAGCAGACTGCAGGGGGACTATGGCTACACCTTC. The encoded protein is CASRLQGDYGYTF.